Listed below are T cell receptor beta chains from one sample, sequenced in a study of cytomegalovirus exposure and HLA in healthy donors. Repertoires were generated with immunoSEQ multiplex PCR, while TCRdb's copy carries only in-frame clones and drops some. The sample includes 100,000 to 120,000 clones, 85% to 90% of them seen just once. Sequencing was performed on PBMCs. These receptor sequences come from a woman aged 25 to 39 in good health and CMV-seropositive. The conserved cysteine and the conserved F or W are not part of the CDR3 here. Only some rows state a clone size, as once, few, many or a class for expanded clones.

v_gene | abundance | CDR3aa
TRBV9 | NA | ASSVGRGNTGELF
TRBV28 | NA | ASSPRLWDEQF
TRBV7-8 | NA | ASSSQGDIRGYT
TRBV10-3 | NA | AISGGSGRNEQF
TRBV6-6 | NA | ASSYRQGSDGYT
TRBV4-3 | once | ASSQVFNGGNEKLF
TRBV7-3 | once | ASSIQGFSDTQY
TRBV7-2 | few | ASSPSQAKNNEQF
TRBV11-2 | NA | ASSVTGSAYEQY
TRBV7-8 | NA | ASSLGRGQEKLF
TRBV28 | NA | ASSYRGKSSGANVLT
TRBV11-2 | few | ASKGQYNSPLH
TRBV2 | NA | ASSEKNRAFYEQY
TRBV2 | NA | ASSWDREEKLF
TRBV29-1 | NA | SVDSSAPYNEQF
TRBV5-1 | NA | ASSTGGQDYGYT
TRBV11-2 | NA | ASSSQGNSNEKLF
TRBV20-1 | NA | SARESYGYT
TRBV11-2 | NA | ASSSGGNLDYGYT
TRBV2 | NA | ASSEHTSGRVRTGELF
TRBV27 | NA | ASSFGSNTGELF
TRBV6-4 | NA | ASSERQGAGELF
TRBV7-9 | NA | ASSKNPGVYNEQF
TRBV18 | NA | ASSPTGTASYEQY
TRBV5-6 | NA | ASSLLSGANNEQF
TRBV6-1 | once | ASRLAGGETQY
TRBV28 | NA | ATSTLLAGGRNEQF
TRBV5-1 | NA | ASSPGGTSGTDTQY
TRBV18 | NA | ASSPYGGELF
TRBV21-1 | NA | ASSQCRGPDTQY
TRBV28 | NA | ASSSLGAGEKIEAF
TRBV5-6 | NA | ASSLVLAGGTDTQY
TRBV6-5 | few | ASSQGGPGSYEQY